This is a list of T cell receptor beta chains from one sample in a study of control samples from healthy donors and cancer patients. Measured with immunoSEQ multiplex PCR; TCRdb has only the in-frame clones, and not every one. This sample yields some 120,000 clones, of which 75% to 90% are seen a single time; about 1.1% belongs to the top ten. The sequencing input was PBMCs. The source is a woman in her forties or fifties with colorectal cancer. Both conserved end residues are part of each CDR3. D genes are given only for firm matches. Clone size is not always given. Where it is, it says once, few, many or a class for expanded clones.

d_gene | abundance | j_gene | v_gene | CDR3nt | CDR3aa
- | - | TRBJ1-3 | TRBV18 | TGTGCCAGCTCACCACAGGGGGGTCACTCTGGAAACACCATATATTTT | CASSPQGGHSGNTIYF
TRBD2 | - | TRBJ2-1 | TRBV24-1 | TGTGCCACCAGTGATAGAGCTAGCGGGAGCGATGAGCAGTTCTTC | CATSDRASGSDEQFF
- | - | TRBJ1-6 | TRBV10-3 | TGTGCCATCAGTGAGTCACAGGACGGTCGTAATTCACCCCTCCACTTT | CAISESQDGRNSPLHF
- | - | TRBJ1-5 | TRBV7-6 | TGTGCCAGCAGCTTATCTCCCCCCCACGGTGGCAATCAGCCCCAGCATTTT | CASSLSPPHGGNQPQHF
TRBD2 | - | TRBJ2-1 | TRBV18 | TGTGCCAGCTCACCTCGCGGGGGCTCCTACAATGAGCAGTTCTTC | CASSPRGGSYNEQFF
- | - | TRBJ2-1 | TRBV6-1 | TGTGCCAGCAGTGACAACGACCCGCGGACCGCCGGTGAGCAGTTCTTC | CASSDNDPRTAGEQFF
- | - | TRBJ2-1 | TRBV1 | TGCACCAGCAGCCAAGAGGAGGGTGGAGGACAAAGCTCCTACAATGAGCAGTTCTTC | CTSSQEEGGGQSSYNEQFF
- | - | TRBJ2-7 | TRBV29-1 | TGCAGCGTTGACCCCCAGGGGATTGGGGAGCAGTACTTC | CSVDPQGIGEQYF
- | once | TRBJ2-5 | TRBV5-1 | TGCGCCAGCAAACAGAATCAAGAGACCCAGTACTTC | CASKQNQETQYF
- | - | TRBJ2-3 | TRBV4-1 | TGCGCCAGCAGCCAAGAAGGTGTGGGTCCACAGGGAGGTTCAGATACGCAGTATTTT | CASSQEGVGPQGGSDTQYF
TRBD1 | - | TRBJ1-1 | TRBV27 | TGTGCCAGCAGGATCCCGGGACAGGGGCACACTGAAGCTTTCTTT | CASRIPGQGHTEAFF
- | - | TRBJ2-7 | TRBV18 | TGTGCCAGCTCACCCCAAGGACAGGAGCAGTACTTC | CASSPQGQEQYF